These T cell receptor beta chains were read from a single sample in a study of blood T cell repertoires in COVID-19. This table comes from immunoSEQ multiplex PCR, and its TCRdb copy is limited to in-frame clones, with some not included. The sample carries about 250,000 clones, 70% to 85% recorded once. The sequencing input was peripheral blood. The receptor set was obtained from a man older than 75 with acute or convalescent COVID-19. Both conserved end residues are part of each CDR3. The order of the fields is clone size, D gene, J gene, V gene, CDR3 DNA, CDR3 protein. The D gene is left open where the match is weak. Size values are once, few and many counts, or a class for expanded clones, and some rows have none.

- - TRBJ2-6 TRBV7-9 TGTGCCAGCAGCCCCGAAGGGGCTGGGGCCAACGTCCTGACTTTC CASSPEGAGANVLTF
- TRBD1 TRBJ2-7 TRBV6-5 TGTGCCAGCAGCGGGGGACAGGGGGCACGAGAGCAGTACTTC CASSGGQGAREQYF
few - TRBJ2-7 TRBV18 TGTGCCAGCTCCCCCCCCAGGGTCCCCTACGAGCAGTACTTC CASSPPRVPYEQYF
- TRBD1 TRBJ1-3 TRBV11-2 TGTGCCAGCAGCCGTCCGGCAGGGGGAACCATATATTTT CASSRPAGGTIYF
- TRBD1 TRBJ2-3 TRBV11-2 TGTGCCAGCAGCTTAGCCCCCTGGACAGGGGGTCCAGATACGCAGTATTTT CASSLAPWTGGPDTQYF
- - TRBJ1-2 TRBV5-4 TGTGCCAGCAGCTTCCCAGGGAACTATGGCTACACCTTC CASSFPGNYGYTF
- - TRBJ1-2 TRBV28 TGTGCCAGCCATTCGGGAGGGGGGAACTTCTATGGCTACACCTTC CASHSGGGNFYGYTF
- - TRBJ1-5 TRBV5-6 TGTGCCAGCAGCCAAATAGGAGGGGCTGACCAGCCCCAGCATTTT CASSQIGGADQPQHF
once - TRBJ2-7 TRBV10-1 TGCGCCAGCAGTGAGTCTAACAGGTTTGCCTCCTACGAGCAGTACTTC CASSESNRFASYEQYF
- - TRBJ2-7 TRBV6-5 TGTGCCAGCAGTTATCAACGGGAGTACGAGCAGTACTTC CASSYQREYEQYF
once TRBD2 TRBJ2-1 TRBV3-1/TRBV3-2 TGTGCCAGCAGCCAAGCTATCCGGGGGGGTCCGTTCTTC CASSQAIRGGPFF
- TRBD1 TRBJ1-6 TRBV5-4 TGTGCCAGCAGCCTGGGACAGGGGTCCTATAATTCACCCCTCCACTTT CASSLGQGSYNSPLHF
- TRBD1 TRBJ1-4 TRBV9 TGTGCCAGCAGCGCCTCGGACAGGGGAGGTGAAAAACTGTTTTTT CASSASDRGGEKLFF
- - TRBJ2-7 TRBV28 TGTGCCAGCAGGAAAACAGTATCCTACGAGCAGTACTTC CASRKTVSYEQYF
- - TRBJ2-6 TRBV3-1/TRBV3-2 TGTGCCAGCAGCCCGAGGCGGGGCGCTGGGGCCAACGTCCTGACTTTC CASSPRRGAGANVLTF
few - TRBJ2-3 TRBV24-1 TGTGCCACCAGTGATTTCTCCGATACGCAGTATTTT CATSDFSDTQYF
- - TRBJ2-1 TRBV7-9 TGTGCCAGCAGCCCCCAGGGAAGTAATGAGCAGTTCTTC CASSPQGSNEQFF
- - TRBJ2-1 TRBV3-1/TRBV3-2 TGTGCCAGCAGCCGAGTTCGCGGGAACAATGAGCAGTTCTTC CASSRVRGNNEQFF
- TRBD2 TRBJ2-3 TRBV5-1 TGCGCCAGCAGCCAGGTAGCGGGAAAGGGGTCAGATACGCAGTATTTT CASSQVAGKGSDTQYF
- TRBD1 TRBJ2-3 TRBV27 TGTGCCAGCAGTTTATTGGGGACAGGGGGGACAGATACGCAGTATTTT CASSLLGTGGTDTQYF
- TRBD2 TRBJ2-1 TRBV11-3 TGTGCCAGCAGCTCGGGAGGGGTCTACAATGAGCAGTTCTTC CASSSGGVYNEQFF
- TRBD1 TRBJ2-7 TRBV5-1 TGCGCCAGCAGCACCGGACAGGGGTACTCCTACGAGCAGTACTTC CASSTGQGYSYEQYF
- - TRBJ2-3 TRBV9 TGTGCCAGCAGCGGGCGGGAAGGAGTCCCTACGCAGTATTTT CASSGREGVPTQYF
- TRBD2 TRBJ2-1 TRBV19 TGTGCCAGTAGAGCGGGGGGGCCCTACAATGAGCAGTTCTTC CASRAGGPYNEQFF
few TRBD1 TRBJ1-5 TRBV7-9 TGTGCCAGCAGCTCGTACAGGGGGCCGCACCAGCCCCAGCATTTT CASSSYRGPHQPQHF
- - TRBJ2-7 TRBV19 TGTGCCAGTAGTCCGTCCAGGGGATCCTACGAGCAGTACTTC CASSPSRGSYEQYF
few - TRBJ2-2 TRBV19 TGTGCCAGTAGTAGGACATTGAACACCGGGGAGCTGTTTTTT CASSRTLNTGELFF
- - TRBJ1-2 TRBV10-3 TGTGGGAGCGGCGGAGGTCCCCTCTATGGCTACACCTTC CGSGGGPLYGYTF
- TRBD1 TRBJ2-7 TRBV18 TGTGCCAGCGCCGCTCCCTGGATGACAGGGTACCGCGAGCAGTACTTC CASAAPWMTGYREQYF
few TRBD2 TRBJ2-4 TRBV19 TGTGCCAGTAGTACCACGGGACTAGCGTTTGAAAACATTCAGTACTTC CASSTTGLAFENIQYF
- TRBD1 TRBJ1-1 TRBV27 TGTGCCAGCAGTCTGGGGACAGCTAGGAACACTGAAGCTTTCTTT CASSLGTARNTEAFF
- TRBD1 TRBJ1-2 TRBV3-1/TRBV3-2 TGTGCCAGCAGGGACAGGGGAAACTATGGCTACACCTTC CASRDRGNYGYTF
- - TRBJ2-1 TRBV5-6 TGTGCCAGCAGCTTGGGGCAAAGCTACAATGAGCAGTTCTTC CASSLGQSYNEQFF
- - TRBJ1-1 TRBV23-1 TGCGCCAGCAGTCAATCCCACCCTCGGGGGTATCACACTGAAGCTTTCTTT CASSQSHPRGYHTEAFF
- - TRBJ1-2 TRBV19 TGTGCCAGTAGTATCGGGGAGGGGTATGGCTACACCTTC CASSIGEGYGYTF
- - TRBJ1-1 TRBV5-1 TGCGCCAGCAGCTTGGGACAGATCGTCAGGGACACTGAAGCTTTCTTT CASSLGQIVRDTEAFF
- TRBD1 TRBJ1-6 TRBV6-5 TGTGCCAGCAGTCGCCGGGACAGCGATAATTCACCCCTCCACTTT CASSRRDSDNSPLHF
- - TRBJ2-7 TRBV5-6 TGTGCCAGCAGCCTCCAGGGCGACGAGCAGTACTTC CASSLQGDEQYF
- - TRBJ2-1 TRBV6-2/TRBV6-3 TGTGCCAGCAGTTTCGGGGGCAATGAGCAGTTCTTC CASSFGGNEQFF
- TRBD1 TRBJ1-5 TRBV3-1/TRBV3-2 TGTGCCAGCAGCCAAGATGTAGGGGGCCGAAATCAGCCCCAGCATTTT CASSQDVGGRNQPQHF
- - TRBJ1-4 TRBV27 TGTGCCAGCAGTCCCCACAGGGAACCCGAAAAACTGTTTTTT CASSPHREPEKLFF
- - TRBJ2-3 TRBV5-6 TGTGCCAGCAGCTTACGGCAGGGGAGAACAGATACGCAGTATTTT CASSLRQGRTDTQYF